Presented here are 9 T cell receptor beta chains from one specimen sequenced in a study of PD-1 blockade in mismatch repair-deficient tumors (dated by TCRdb to the late 2010s). The library was prepared using the immunoSEQ multiplex PCR assay. The table was pulled from immuneACCESS by TCRdb, which kept in-frame rearrangements only. Such tables lose some clones; where checked, under half of the loss comes from unresolved V genes, and the rest has no known cause. The sample table lists 45,000 to 60,000 clones, approximately 78% of them with a count of one. The ten largest clones take up about 3.1% of the sample. Sequencing was performed on peripheral blood, taken 4 weeks after starting pembrolizumab. Every receptor here comes from an adult with mismatch repair-deficient cancer.

This chain links TRBV7-9 with TRBJ1-2, with TRBD1 matching over 7 bases. Germline CDR1 SEHNR, CDR2 FQNEAQ (reference sequence). This CDR3 contains 15 residues. V dropped 3 bases and J dropped 4; count of bases not matched to a gene: 8. The CDR3 loop reads CASSFGRTGTYGYTF. The CDR3 bases are TGTGCCAGCAGCTTCGGGCGGACAGGAACCTATGGCTACACCTTC.

This clone was counted a few times. This chain connects TRBV14 to TRBJ1-5; a possible D gene is TRBD1 (5 bases). V was trimmed by 0 bases and J by 9 bases, leaving 12 bases between them. This CDR3 contains 14 residues. The germline CDR1 and CDR2 sequences are SGHDN and FVKESK. CDR3 amino acids: CASSQDQGVGPQHF. The DNA of the CDR3 is TGTGCCAGCAGCCAAGACCAGGGTGTAGGGCCCCAGCATTTT.

This chain joins TRBV29-1 and TRBJ1-5, with TRBD1 matching 10 bases. The CDR3 loop spans 13 amino acids. The V segment lost 6 bases and the J segment 6 bases; nucleotides outside the gene matches: 5. Germline values: CDR1 SQVTM, CDR2 ANQGSEA. The CDR3 spells CSVGQGFGQPQHF. CDR3 DNA: TGCAGCGTGGGACAGGGGTTTGGTCAGCCCCAGCATTTT.

V and J are TRBV15 and TRBJ2-7; the D gene could be TRBD1 or TRBD2 (5 bases each). Per the germline V gene, CDR1 is LNHNV and CDR2 is YYDKDF (reference sequence). This CDR3 has 15 amino acids. V lost 4 bases and J 2 bases, leaving 15 bases between the germline ends. CDR3 amino acids: CATSKGPIGAYEQYF. As DNA, the CDR3 is TGTGCCACCAGCAAGGGACCTATTGGGGCCTACGAGCAGTACTTC.

This chain connects TRBV7-8 to TRBJ2-1; D uncertain. The V gene lost 1 base and the J gene lost 3 bases, with 4 bases spanning the gap. This CDR3 is built from 13 residues. Germline V gene sequence: CDR1 SGHVS, CDR2 FQNEAQ. The CDR3, as DNA: TGTGCCAGCAGCTTAGTGAGCTACAATGAGCAGTTCTTC. Translated, it gives CASSLVSYNEQFF.

J is TRBJ2-7 and V is TRBV19; TRBD1 aligns across 11 bases. Per the germline V gene, CDR1 is LNHDA and CDR2 is SQIVND (reference sequence). With 4 bases clipped from V and 6 bases from J, the junction kept 5 bases outside the gene matches. The CDR3 extends over 14 amino acids. CDR3 protein: CASSNRDRGGEQYF. DNA for the CDR3: TGTGCCAGTAGTAACCGGGACAGGGGGGGCGAGCAGTACTTC.

This clone has more than one count but fewer than ten. The J gene is TRBJ1-2, the V gene TRBV19; the D is unclear. The germline V gene encodes CDR1 LNHDA and CDR2 SQIVND (reference sequence). The CDR3 sequence is 15 residues long. Trimming shortened V by 3 bases and J by 0 bases, and 11 bases separated the two germline ends. CDR3 in amino acids: CASSINGGSNYGYTF. Here the CDR3 DNA reads TGTGCCAGTAGTATCAATGGCGGCTCTAACTATGGCTACACCTTC. Full variable domain (remainder filled in from reference TRBV19 and TRBJ1-2): DGGITQSPKYLFRKEGQNVTLSCEQNLNHDAMYWYRQDPGQGLRLIYYSQIVNDFQKGDIAEGYSVSREKKESFPLTVTSAQKNPTAFYLCASSINGGSNYGYTFGSGTRLTVV.

V and J are TRBV4-1 and TRBJ2-3; 13 positions match TRBD2. Germline V lookup: CDR1 MGHRA, CDR2 YSYEKL. The CDR3 has 19 residues. After removal of 1 base from V and 4 bases from J, the junction contained 11 bases not matched to a gene. In DNA form, the CDR3 reads TGCGCCAGCAGCCAAGCTGGACTAGCGGGAGCGATCCGGGCAGATACGCAGTATTTT. It codes for CASSQAGLAGAIRADTQYF.

This rearrangement joins TRBV4-1 to TRBJ2-1, with TRBD2 identical over 12 bases. Looked up from germline, CDR1 is MGHRA and CDR2 is YSYEKL. V dropped 0 bases and J dropped 7; count of bases not matched to a gene: 7. This CDR3 region has 17 residues. The CDR3 region is CASSQEPGLAGGNEQFF. DNA for the CDR3: TGCGCCAGCAGCCAAGAGCCGGGACTAGCGGGTGGGAATGAGCAGTTCTTC.